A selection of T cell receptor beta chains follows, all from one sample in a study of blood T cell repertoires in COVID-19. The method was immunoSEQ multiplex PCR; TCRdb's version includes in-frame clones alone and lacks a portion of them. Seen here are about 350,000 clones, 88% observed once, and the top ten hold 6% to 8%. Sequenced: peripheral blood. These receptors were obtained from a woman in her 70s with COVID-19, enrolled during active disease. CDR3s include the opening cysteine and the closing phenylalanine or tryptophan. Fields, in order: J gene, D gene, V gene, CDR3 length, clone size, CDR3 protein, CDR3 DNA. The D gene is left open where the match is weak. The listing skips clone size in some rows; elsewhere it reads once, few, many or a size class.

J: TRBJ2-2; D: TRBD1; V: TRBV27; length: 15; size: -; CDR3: CASTSGTGNTGELFF; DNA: TGTGCCAGCACTTCCGGGACAGGGAACACCGGGGAGCTGTTTTTT
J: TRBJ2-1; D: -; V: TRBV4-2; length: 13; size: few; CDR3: CASSQEGSNEQFF; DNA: TGTGCCAGCAGCCAAGAGGGGAGCAATGAGCAGTTCTTC
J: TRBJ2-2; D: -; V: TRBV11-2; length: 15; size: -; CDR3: CASTLSQGWAGELFF; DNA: TGTGCCAGCACGTTGTCCCAGGGATGGGCCGGGGAGCTGTTTTTT
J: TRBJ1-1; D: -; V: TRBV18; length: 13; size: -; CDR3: CASSPPGDTEAFF; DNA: TGTGCCAGCTCACCACCGGGAGACACTGAAGCTTTCTTT
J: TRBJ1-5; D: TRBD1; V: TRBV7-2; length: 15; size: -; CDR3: CASSLFGTDNQPQHF; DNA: TGTGCCAGCAGCTTGTTTGGGACAGACAATCAGCCCCAGCATTTT
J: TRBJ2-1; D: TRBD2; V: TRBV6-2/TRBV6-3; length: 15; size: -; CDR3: CASGRGGGSYNEQFF; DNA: TGTGCCAGCGGCCGGGGCGGGGGCTCCTACAATGAGCAGTTCTTC
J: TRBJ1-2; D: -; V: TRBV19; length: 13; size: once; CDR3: CASSAGANYGYTF; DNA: TGTGCCAGTAGTGCAGGGGCTAACTATGGCTACACCTTC
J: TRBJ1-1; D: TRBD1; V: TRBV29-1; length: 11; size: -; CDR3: CSSAGGTEAFF; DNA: TGCAGCTCAGCAGGGGGCACTGAAGCTTTCTTT
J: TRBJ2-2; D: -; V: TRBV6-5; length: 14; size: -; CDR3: CAGMRGRLTGELFF; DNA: TGTGCCGGAATGCGGGGGCGGTTAACCGGGGAGCTGTTTTTT
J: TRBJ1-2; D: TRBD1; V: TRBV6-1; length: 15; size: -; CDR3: CASSEGGTGVSGYTF; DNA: TGTGCCAGCAGTGAAGGGGGGACAGGGGTGAGTGGCTACACCTTC
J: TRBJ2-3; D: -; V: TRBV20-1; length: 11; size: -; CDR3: CSARLGDTQYF; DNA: TGCAGTGCTCGACTCGGAGATACGCAGTATTTT
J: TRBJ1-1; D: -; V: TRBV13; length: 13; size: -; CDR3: CASSQGGNTEAFF; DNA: TGTGCCAGCAGCCAAGGGGGTAACACTGAAGCTTTCTTT
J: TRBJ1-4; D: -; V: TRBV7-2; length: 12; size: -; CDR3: CASSLVTGKLFF; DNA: TGTGCCAGCAGCTTAGTAACGGGAAAACTGTTTTTT
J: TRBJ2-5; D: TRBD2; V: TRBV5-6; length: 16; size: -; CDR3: CASSSETSGGAETQYF; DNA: TGTGCCAGCAGCTCCGAGACTAGCGGGGGGGCAGAGACCCAGTACTTC
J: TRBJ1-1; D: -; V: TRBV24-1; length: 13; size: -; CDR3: CATAGEGDTEAFF; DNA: TGTGCCACCGCGGGGGAGGGGGATACTGAAGCTTTCTTT
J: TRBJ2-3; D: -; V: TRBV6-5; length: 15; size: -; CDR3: CASRTEEWGTDTQYF; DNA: TGTGCCAGCAGGACCGAGGAGTGGGGCACAGATACGCAGTATTTT
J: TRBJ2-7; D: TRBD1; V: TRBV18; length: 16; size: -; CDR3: CASSPPGDRVSYEQYF; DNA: TGTGCCAGCTCACCTCCAGGGGACAGGGTCTCCTACGAGCAGTACTTC
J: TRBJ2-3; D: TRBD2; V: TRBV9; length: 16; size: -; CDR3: CASSRRSSGEADTQYF; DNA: TGTGCCAGCAGCCGCCGTAGTAGCGGGGAGGCAGATACGCAGTATTTT
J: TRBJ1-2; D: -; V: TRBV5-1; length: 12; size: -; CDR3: CASGQKSYGYTF; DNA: TGCGCCAGCGGACAGAAAAGCTATGGCTACACCTTC
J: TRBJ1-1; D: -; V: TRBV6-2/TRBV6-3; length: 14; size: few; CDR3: CASSYPRENTEAFF; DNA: TGTGCCAGCAGTTACCCTCGCGAGAACACTGAAGCTTTCTTT
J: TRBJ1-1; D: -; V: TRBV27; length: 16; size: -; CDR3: CASSNRGSGENTEAFF; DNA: TGTGCCAGCAGTAATCGCGGGTCGGGGGAGAACACTGAAGCTTTCTTT
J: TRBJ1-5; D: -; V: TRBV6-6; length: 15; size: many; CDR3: CASSYGGGSNQPQHF; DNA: TGTGCCAGCAGTTACGGGGGCGGAAGCAATCAGCCCCAGCATTTT